This T cell receptor beta chain was recovered during a study of early T cells in non-severe SARS-CoV-2 infection. Study information: Bulk RNA taken from unsorted whole blood was sequenced, leaving chains unpaired.

Individual cDNA molecules carried attached unique molecular identifiers. TCRdb processed the 5' RACE reads anew with MiXCR; each CDR3 protein has one entry. Of tens of thousands of distinct CDR3 sequences listed, roughly 5.4% are singletons. About this clonotype: The antigen remains undetermined.

Notes on the study in general: Lookups in VDJdb leaned toward anti-spike CD8 responses and missed private and CD4 specificities.

This receptor was identified in an adult who was a healthcare worker with PCR-confirmed SARS-CoV-2 infection or an uninfected control (not recorded which). The specimen was whole blood.

The CDR3 DNA is TGTGCCAGCAGTTCGACAGTCTACGAGCAGTACTTC. It is translated as CASSSTVYEQYF. The genes are TRBV28 and TRBJ2-7; D might be TRBD1 (5 bases). This CDR3 is 12 amino acids long. V lost 4 bases, J lost 3 bases, and 7 bases lay in between. Germline V gene lookup returns CDR1 MDHEN and CDR2 SYDVKM.